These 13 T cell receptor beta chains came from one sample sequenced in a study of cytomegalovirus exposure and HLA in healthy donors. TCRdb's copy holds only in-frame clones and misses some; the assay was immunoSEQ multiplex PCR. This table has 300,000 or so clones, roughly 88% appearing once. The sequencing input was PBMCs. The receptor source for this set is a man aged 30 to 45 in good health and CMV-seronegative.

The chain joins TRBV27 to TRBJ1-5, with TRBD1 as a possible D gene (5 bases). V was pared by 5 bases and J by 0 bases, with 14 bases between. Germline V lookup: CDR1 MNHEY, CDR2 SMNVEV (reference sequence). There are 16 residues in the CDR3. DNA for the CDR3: TGTGCCAGCAGTCTCTCACAGGTTTTTAGCAATCAGCCCCAGCATTTT. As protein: CASSLSQVFSNQPQHF.

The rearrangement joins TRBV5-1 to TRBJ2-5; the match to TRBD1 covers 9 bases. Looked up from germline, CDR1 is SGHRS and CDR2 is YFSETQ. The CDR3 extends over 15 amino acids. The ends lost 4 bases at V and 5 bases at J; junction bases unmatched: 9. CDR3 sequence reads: CASSLGTGFVETQYF. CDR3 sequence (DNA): TGCGCCAGCAGCCTCGGGACAGGGTTCGTGGAGACCCAGTACTTC.

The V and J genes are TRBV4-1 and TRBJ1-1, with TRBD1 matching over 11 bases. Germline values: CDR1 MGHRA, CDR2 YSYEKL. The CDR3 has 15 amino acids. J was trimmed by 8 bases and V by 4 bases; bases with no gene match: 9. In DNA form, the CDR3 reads TGCGCCAGCAGCCTTCGGACAGGGGGCTCTGTAGAAGCTTTCTTT. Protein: CASSLRTGGSVEAFF.

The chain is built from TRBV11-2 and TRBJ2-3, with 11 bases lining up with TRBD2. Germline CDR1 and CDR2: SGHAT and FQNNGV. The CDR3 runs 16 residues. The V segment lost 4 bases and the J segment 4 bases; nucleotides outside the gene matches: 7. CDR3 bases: TGTGCCAGCAGCTCTTCGCTAGCGGGGGGCCCAGATACGCAGTATTTT. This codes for CASSSSLAGGPDTQYF.

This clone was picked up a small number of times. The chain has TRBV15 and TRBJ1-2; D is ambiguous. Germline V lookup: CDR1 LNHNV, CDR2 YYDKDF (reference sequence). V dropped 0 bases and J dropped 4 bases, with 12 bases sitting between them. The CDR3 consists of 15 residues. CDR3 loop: CATSRDITESYGYTF. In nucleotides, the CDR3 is TGTGCCACCAGCAGAGATATCACAGAAAGCTATGGCTACACCTTC.

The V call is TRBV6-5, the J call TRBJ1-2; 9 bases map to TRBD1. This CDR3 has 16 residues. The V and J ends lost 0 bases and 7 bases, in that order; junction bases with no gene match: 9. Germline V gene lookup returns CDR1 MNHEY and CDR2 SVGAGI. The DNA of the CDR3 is TGTGCCAGCAGTTACTCGTCCGGGACAGGGAGCGGTGGCTACACCTTC. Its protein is CASSYSSGTGSGGYTF.

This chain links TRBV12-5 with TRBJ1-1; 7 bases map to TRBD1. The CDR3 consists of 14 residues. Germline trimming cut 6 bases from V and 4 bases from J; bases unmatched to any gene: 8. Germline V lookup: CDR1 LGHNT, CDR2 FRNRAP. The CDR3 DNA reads TGTGCTAGTGGAGGAACAGGGGTCTTCACTGAAGCTTTCTTT. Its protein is CASGGTGVFTEAFF.

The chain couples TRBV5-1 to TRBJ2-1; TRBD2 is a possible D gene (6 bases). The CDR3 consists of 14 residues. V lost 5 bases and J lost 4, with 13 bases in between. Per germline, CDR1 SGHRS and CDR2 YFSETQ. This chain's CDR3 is CASSRSGQYNEQFF. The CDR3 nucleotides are TGCGCCAGCAGTCGTAGCGGTCAATACAATGAGCAGTTCTTC.

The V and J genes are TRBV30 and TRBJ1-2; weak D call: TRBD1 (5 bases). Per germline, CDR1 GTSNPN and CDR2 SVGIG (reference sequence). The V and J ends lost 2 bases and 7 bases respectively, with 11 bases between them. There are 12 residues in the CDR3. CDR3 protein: CAWSIGQPGYTF. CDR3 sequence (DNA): TGTGCCTGGAGTATCGGACAACCTGGCTACACCTTC.

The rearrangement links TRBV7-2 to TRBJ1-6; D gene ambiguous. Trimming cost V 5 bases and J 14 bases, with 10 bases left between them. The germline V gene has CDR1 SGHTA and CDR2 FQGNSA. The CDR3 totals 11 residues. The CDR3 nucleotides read TGTGCCAGCAGCCTCAGTTTCGCCCTCCACTTT. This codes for CASSLSFALHF. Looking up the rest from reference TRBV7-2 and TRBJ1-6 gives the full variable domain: GAGVSQSPSNKVTEKGKDVELRCDPISGHTALYWYRQSLGQGLEFLIYFQGNSAPDKSGLPSDRFSAERTGGSVSTLTIQRTQQEDSAVYLCASSLSFALHFGNGTRLTVT.

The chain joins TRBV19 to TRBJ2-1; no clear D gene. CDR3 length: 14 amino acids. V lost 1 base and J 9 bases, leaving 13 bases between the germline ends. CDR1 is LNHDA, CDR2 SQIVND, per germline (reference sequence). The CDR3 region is CASSIGLYGSEQFF. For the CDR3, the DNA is TGTGCCAGTAGTATAGGCCTATATGGTAGTGAGCAGTTCTTC.

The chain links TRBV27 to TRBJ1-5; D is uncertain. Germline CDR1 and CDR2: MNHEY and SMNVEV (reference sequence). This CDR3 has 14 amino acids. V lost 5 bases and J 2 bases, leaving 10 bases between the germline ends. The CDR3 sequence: CASSEGHGNQPQHF. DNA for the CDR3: TGTGCCAGCAGTGAGGGCCATGGCAATCAGCCCCAGCATTTT.

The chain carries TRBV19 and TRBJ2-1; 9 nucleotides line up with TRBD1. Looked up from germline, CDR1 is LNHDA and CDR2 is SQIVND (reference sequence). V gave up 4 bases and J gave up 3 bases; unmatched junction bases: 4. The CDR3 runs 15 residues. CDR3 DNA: TGTGCCAGTAGTACCGGGACAGGGTTCTACAATGAGCAGTTCTTC. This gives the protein CASSTGTGFYNEQFF.